These 28 T cell receptor beta chains were all obtained from the same sample, sequenced in a study of T cells in Graves' hyperthyroidism and ophthalmopathy. TCR beta CDR3 sequences were amplified from RNA transcripts. First-round RT-PCR with HTBI primers amplified the TCR CDR3 region. TCRdb fed the multiplex PCR reads into MiXCR, producing one record per CDR3 protein. Here the sample spans over 300,000 distinct CDR3 sequences, about 14% being singletons. The source material was blood. The receptors come from a woman aged 55-69 years with Graves' hyperthyroidism.

This sequence joins TRBV5-5 and TRBJ1-1, with TRBD1 matching 9 bases. Looked up from germline, CDR1 is SGHKS and CDR2 is YYEKEE (reference sequence). The CDR3 runs to 15 residues. V lost 4 bases, J lost 0 bases, and 4 bases stayed unmatched. CDR3 sequence: CASSRTGALNTEAFF. The CDR3 nucleotides read TGTGCCAGCAGCAGGACAGGGGCCCTGAACACTGAAGCTTTCTTT.

This clonotype was picked up many times. The gene calls are TRBV6-1 and TRBJ2-7; TRBD1 matches at 8 bases. V was pared by 7 bases and J by 4 bases, with 6 bases of the junction left unmatched. The CDR3 extends over 13 amino acids. Germline assignment: CDR1 MNHNS and CDR2 SASEGT. CDR3 protein: CASTDRGRYEQYF. In nucleotides, the CDR3 is TGTGCCAGCACCGACAGGGGTAGATACGAGCAGTACTTC.

This clonotype was counted ten times or more. J is TRBJ2-3 and V is TRBV2; D ambiguous. This CDR3 contains 14 residues. Germline V gives CDR1 SNHLY, CDR2 FYNNEI. The V end lost 7 bases, the J end lost 0 bases, and 11 bases lay between the germline ends. CDR3 in DNA: TGTGCCAGCACCATCGGACCTAGCACAGATACGCAGTATTTT. Translation gives CASTIGPSTDTQYF.

This clonotype was observed many times. The chain uses TRBV5-6 and TRBJ1-2, with no clear D. Per germline, CDR1 SGHDT and CDR2 YYEEEE. V was shortened by 4 bases and J by 4 bases, with 8 bases between the two germline ends. The CDR3 covers 12 residues. As DNA, the CDR3 is TGTGCCAGCAGCCCAGGTGTCTATGGCTACACCTTC. Its translation: CASSPGVYGYTF.

This clonotype appeared many times. V gene TRBV7-8 combines with J gene TRBJ2-3; D perhaps matches TRBD2 (6 bases). Germline V CDR1 and CDR2: SGHVS, FQNEAQ. V gave up 2 bases and J gave up 2 bases, with 11 bases separating them. The CDR3 runs to 15 residues. The CDR3 protein is CASSLRAGYTDTQYF. The CDR3 DNA reads as TGTGCCAGCAGCTTACGTGCGGGATACACAGATACGCAGTATTTT. Full variable domain (remainder filled in from reference TRBV7-8 and TRBJ2-3): GAGVSQSPRYKVAKRGQDVALRCDPISGHVSLFWYQQALGQGPEFLTYFQNEAQLDKSGLPSDRFFAERPEGSVSTLKIQRTQQEDSAVYLCASSLRAGYTDTQYFGPGTRLTVL.

This clonotype was counted ten times or more. The chain is built from TRBV5-6 and TRBJ1-1; D gene unclear. The V end was cut by 4 bases, the J end by 4 bases, with 17 bases between. Germline CDR1 and CDR2: SGHDT and YYEEEE. The CDR3 contains 15 residues. The CDR3 region is CASSPLEGSSTEAFF. CDR3 sequence (DNA): TGTGCCAGCAGCCCCCTGGAGGGATCCAGCACTGAAGCTTTCTTT.

This clonotype came up a few times. The CDR3 region is CASSLFRLGELAGNTGELFF. In nucleotides, the CDR3 is TGTGCCAGCAGTTTATTCCGATTGGGTGAACTAGCGGGGAACACCGGGGAGCTGTTTTTT. The chain employs TRBV27 and TRBJ2-2, with TRBD2 matching 9 bases. CDR1 MNHEY and CDR2 SMNVEV come from the germline V gene (reference sequence). With V trimmed by 1 base and J by 1 base, 13 bases remained unmatched. This CDR3 comprises 20 residues.

The table lists this clonotype with many counts. The chain combines TRBV28 with TRBJ2-1; D call uncertain. V shed 7 bases and J shed 13 bases, with 20 bases lying between them. CDR3 length equals 13 residues. Germline V CDR1 and CDR2: MDHEN, SYDVKM. DNA for the CDR3: TGTGCCAGCACATCGTCCGCCCCCATGGATCAGTTCTTC. It specifies CASTSSAPMDQFF.

The rearrangement uses TRBV7-9 and TRBJ1-2, with D possibly matching TRBD1 (5 bases). The length of the CDR3 is 17 residues. Looked up from germline, CDR1 is SEHNR and CDR2 is FQNEAQ (reference sequence). The V end was cut by 3 bases, the J end by 1 base, with 18 bases between. CDR3 amino acids: CASSFSRGHTFNYGYTF. The DNA of the CDR3 is TGTGCCAGCAGCTTCTCAAGAGGACACACCTTTAACTATGGCTACACCTTC.

The rearrangement uses TRBV7-9 and TRBJ2-5; D possibly corresponds to TRBD2 (6 bases). The CDR3 contains 13 residues. In germline, CDR1 is SEHNR, CDR2 FQNEAQ (reference sequence). V was shortened by 3 bases and J by 3 bases, with 8 bases between the two germline ends. CDR3 residues: CASSFGGEETQYF. CDR3 DNA sequence: TGTGCCAGCAGCTTTGGAGGGGAAGAGACCCAGTACTTC.

This clonotype was observed many times. The chain uses TRBV12-3 or TRBV12-4 and TRBJ1-2; maybe TRBD1 (6 bases). Deletions cut 6 bases from V and 8 bases from J, with 13 bases between. The CDR3 has 12 amino acids. The DNA for the CDR3 is TGTGCCAGCAGACCACAGGGAGGGGGCTACACCTTC. This sequence encodes CASRPQGGGYTF.

Comments on this clonotype: Compared with germline, one end of the junction differs, possibly owing to a read error. V is TRBV7-9 and J is TRBJ1-6; no reliable D call. The CDR3 covers 14 residues. CDR1 and CDR2 (germline): SEHNR, FQNEAQ (reference sequence). CDR3 sequence (DNA): TGTGTCAGCAGCGACGACAAATTTAATTCACCCCTCCACTTT. It codes for CVSSDDKFNSPLHF.

The sample holds a few counts of this clonotype. The gene calls are TRBV13 and TRBJ2-2; D is possibly TRBD2 (6 bases). The CDR3 has 14 amino acids. V was cut by 6 bases and J by 6 bases, with 14 bases left in between. CDR1 is PRHDT and CDR2 is FYEKMQ in the germline V gene (reference sequence). The CDR3 sequence is CASRAGPRPGELFF. The CDR3 DNA sequence: TGTGCCAGCAGGGCGGGACCCAGACCCGGGGAGCTGTTTTTT.

This clonotype came up many times. The chain links TRBV12-5 to TRBJ2-1; the D is unclear. The CDR3 has 14 residues. Trimming stripped 2 bases from V and 2 bases from J, with 7 bases between. Germline CDR1 reads LGHNT; CDR2 reads FRNRAP. CDR3 region: CASGLSAAYNEQFF. The CDR3 nucleotides read TGTGCTAGTGGTTTGTCCGCGGCCTACAATGAGCAGTTCTTC. Using reference TRBV12-5 and TRBJ2-1 for the parts outside the CDR3, the full variable domain is DARVTQTPRHKVTEMGQEVTMRCQPILGHNTVFWYRQTMMQGLELLAYFRNRAPLDDSGMPKDRFSAEMPDATLATLKIQPSEPRDSAVYFCASGLSAAYNEQFFGPGTRLTVL.

This chain links TRBV12-3 or TRBV12-4 with TRBJ2-1; D may be TRBD1 or TRBD2 (5 bases each). The J call is in doubt because the DNA end fits TRBJ2-7 better. CDR3 length: 15 residues. This chain's CDR3 is CASSQRWGTYNEQYF. The CDR3 DNA follows: TGTGCCAGCTCCCAAAGGTGGGGGACCTACAATGAGCAGTACTTC.

This clonotype was recorded at least ten times. This chain connects TRBV29-1 to TRBJ2-7, with TRBD1 matching 12 bases. Losses at the gene ends were 5 bases for V and 6 bases for J; bases not matched to a gene: 8. The CDR3 length is 14 residues. The germline gives CDR1 SQVTM, CDR2 ANQGSEA. The CDR3 DNA is TGCAGCGTTAGTACCGGGACAGGGGGCCTCGAGCAGTACTTC. It encodes CSVSTGTGGLEQYF.

This clonotype appeared many times. The J gene is TRBJ2-1, the V gene TRBV11-1, with unresolved D. V was pared by 5 bases and J by 4 bases, with 6 bases between. The CDR3 has 12 residues. Looked up from germline, CDR1 is SGHAT and CDR2 is FQDESV (reference sequence). The CDR3 reads CASSIIYNEQFF. The CDR3 DNA reads as TGTGCCAGCAGCATTATTTACAATGAGCAGTTCTTC.

This chain links TRBV10-3 with TRBJ2-3, with 10 bases aligning to TRBD2. Per the germline V gene, CDR1 is ENHRY and CDR2 is SYGVKD. Trimming removed 7 bases from V and 2 bases from J; junction bases left unmatched: 6. The CDR3 runs to 15 residues. CDR3 sequence (DNA): TGTGCCATCACCCCGACTAGCGGGCCCACAGATACGCAGTATTTT. It is translated as CAITPTSGPTDTQYF.

The chain employs TRBV10-3 and TRBJ1-1, with 9 positions matching TRBD1. This CDR3 region has 15 residues. Per germline, CDR1 ENHRY and CDR2 SYGVKD. With 6 bases clipped from V and 1 base from J, the junction kept 6 bases outside the gene matches. Here the CDR3 reads CAIRGQGRTNTEAFF. The CDR3 DNA reads as TGTGCCATCAGGGGACAGGGAAGAACGAACACTGAAGCTTTCTTT.

The gene calls are TRBV10-3 and TRBJ1-6; the D gene is possibly TRBD1 (6 bases). Deletions cut 3 bases from V and 9 bases from J, with 15 bases between. CDR3 size: 15 residues. CDR1 ENHRY and CDR2 SYGVKD come from the germline V gene. The CDR3 sequence is CAISDGFQGRSPLHF. The CDR3, as DNA: TGTGCCATCAGTGATGGATTTCAGGGGCGTTCACCCCTCCACTTT.

V gene TRBV20-1 combines with J gene TRBJ2-3, with D unclear. The length of the CDR3 is 13 residues. Trimming shortened V by 5 bases and J by 6 bases, and 15 bases separated the two germline ends. CDR1 DFQATT and CDR2 SNEGSKA come from the germline V gene (reference sequence). The CDR3 DNA reads TGCAGTGCTCCCTGGGTAGGTGCGGATACGCAGTATTTT. This gives the protein CSAPWVGADTQYF.

This clonotype has ten or more counts. The V call is TRBV6-1, the J call TRBJ2-7; D ambiguous. The CDR3 totals 15 residues. Trimming took off 6 bases at V and 0 bases at J, with 15 bases between the two ends. From germline, CDR1 is MNHNS and CDR2 SASEGT. This CDR3 reads CASSFRTPSSYEQYF. The DNA of the CDR3 is TGTGCCAGCAGCTTCCGAACTCCGAGCTCCTACGAGCAGTACTTC.

This sequence joins TRBV12-5 and TRBJ2-5; maybe TRBD2 (6 bases). This CDR3 is built from 16 residues. The ends were cut back, 1 base at V and 2 bases at J, with 14 bases in the middle. Germline lookup yields CDR1 LGHNT and CDR2 FRNRAP. DNA for the CDR3: TGTGCTAGTGGTTTGGGGTCTATAGCGGCTCAAGAGACCCAGTACTTC. This encodes CASGLGSIAAQETQYF.

This clonotype was observed many times. This chain joins TRBV11-2 and TRBJ2-7, with TRBD1 matching 8 bases. Unmatched junction bases numbered 1, after V lost 1 base and J lost 5 bases. The germline gives CDR1 SGHAT, CDR2 FQNNGV. The CDR3 spans 13 residues. CDR3 sequence reads: CASSLGQGNEQYF. CDR3 coding DNA: TGTGCCAGCAGCTTAGGACAGGGGAACGAGCAGTACTTC.

The rearrangement joins TRBV29-1 to TRBJ2-5; 7 nucleotides align to TRBD1. This CDR3 has 14 amino acids. The V and J ends lost 6 bases and 1 base, in that order; junction bases with no gene match: 8. Germline V gene lookup returns CDR1 SQVTM and CDR2 ANQGSEA. CDR3 sequence reads: CSVVEGAFQETQYF. As DNA, the CDR3 is TGCAGCGTAGTCGAGGGGGCATTCCAAGAGACCCAGTACTTC.

There are many counts of this clonotype. The chain employs TRBV7-9 and TRBJ2-7; TRBD1 matches 10 bases. The germline V gene has CDR1 SEHNR and CDR2 FQNEAQ (reference sequence). CDR3 size: 15 residues. The junction had 8 bases not matched to a gene; V was cut back by 5 bases and J by 4 bases. As DNA, the CDR3 is TGTGCCAGCAGCGCCCAACGGGACAGGGGTTACGAGCAGTACTTC. Translated: CASSAQRDRGYEQYF.

This clonotype was counted many times. This sequence joins TRBV11-2 and TRBJ2-1, with D possibly TRBD2 on 6 matching bases. Looked up from germline, CDR1 is SGHAT and CDR2 is FQNNGV. The V end lost 1 base, the J end lost 2 bases, and 9 bases lay between the germline ends. The CDR3 extends over 15 amino acids. In DNA form, the CDR3 reads TGTGCCAGCAGCTTAGCTAGCGTAACCTACAATGAGCAGTTCTTC. This codes for CASSLASVTYNEQFF.

This clonotype was observed many times. The chain is built from TRBV28 and TRBJ2-7; TRBD2 agrees at 7 bases. CDR1 is MDHEN, CDR2 SYDVKM, per germline. With V trimmed by 6 bases and J by 4 bases, 9 bases remained unmatched. The CDR3 totals 14 residues. The CDR3, as DNA: TGTGCCAGCAGCCAAATGGTGGGAGGGTACGAGCAGTACTTC. The encoded protein is CASSQMVGGYEQYF.